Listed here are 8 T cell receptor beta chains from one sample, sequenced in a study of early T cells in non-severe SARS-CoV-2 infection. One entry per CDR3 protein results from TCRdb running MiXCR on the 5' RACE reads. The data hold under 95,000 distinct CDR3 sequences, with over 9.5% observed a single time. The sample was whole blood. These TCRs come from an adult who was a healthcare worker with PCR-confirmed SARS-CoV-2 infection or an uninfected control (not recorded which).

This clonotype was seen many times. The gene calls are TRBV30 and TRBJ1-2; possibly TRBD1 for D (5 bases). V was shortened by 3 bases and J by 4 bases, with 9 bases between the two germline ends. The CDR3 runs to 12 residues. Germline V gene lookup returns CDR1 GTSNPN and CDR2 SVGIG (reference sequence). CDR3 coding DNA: TGTGCCTGGAGCCCAGGGACCTATGGCTACACCTTC. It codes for CAWSPGTYGYTF.

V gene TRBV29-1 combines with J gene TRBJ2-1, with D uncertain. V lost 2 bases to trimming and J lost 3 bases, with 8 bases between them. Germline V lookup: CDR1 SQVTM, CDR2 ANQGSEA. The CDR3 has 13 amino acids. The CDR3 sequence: CSVEWLDYNEQFF. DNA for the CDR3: TGCAGCGTTGAATGGCTCGACTACAATGAGCAGTTCTTC.

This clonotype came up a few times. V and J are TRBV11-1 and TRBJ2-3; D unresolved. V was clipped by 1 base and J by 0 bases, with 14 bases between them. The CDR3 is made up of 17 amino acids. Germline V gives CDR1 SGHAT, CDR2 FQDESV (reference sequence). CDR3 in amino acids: CASSLEGLDASTDTQYF. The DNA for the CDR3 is TGTGCCAGCAGCTTAGAGGGCTTGGACGCTAGCACAGATACGCAGTATTTT.

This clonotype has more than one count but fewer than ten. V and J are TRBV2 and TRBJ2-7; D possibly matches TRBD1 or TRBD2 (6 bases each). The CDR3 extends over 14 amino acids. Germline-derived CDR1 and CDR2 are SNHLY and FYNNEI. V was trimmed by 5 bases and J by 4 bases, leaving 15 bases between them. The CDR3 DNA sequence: TGTGCCAGCAGTACAGGGACTCCCCCGTACGAGCAGTACTTC. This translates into CASSTGTPPYEQYF.

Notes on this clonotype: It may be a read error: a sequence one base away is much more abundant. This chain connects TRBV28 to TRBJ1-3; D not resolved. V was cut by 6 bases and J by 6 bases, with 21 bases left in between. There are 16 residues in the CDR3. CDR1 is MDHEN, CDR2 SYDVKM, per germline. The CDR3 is CASSLQGLYTANTIYF. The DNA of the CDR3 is TGTGCCAGCAGCCTACAAGGGCTCTACACTGCAAACACCATATATTTT.

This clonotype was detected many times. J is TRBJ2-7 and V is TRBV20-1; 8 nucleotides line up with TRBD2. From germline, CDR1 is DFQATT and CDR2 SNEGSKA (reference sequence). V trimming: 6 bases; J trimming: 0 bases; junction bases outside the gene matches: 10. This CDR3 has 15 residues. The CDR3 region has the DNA TGCAGTGCCCCGGGGGGGCCGTTCAACTCCTACGAGCAGTACTTC. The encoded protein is CSAPGGPFNSYEQYF.

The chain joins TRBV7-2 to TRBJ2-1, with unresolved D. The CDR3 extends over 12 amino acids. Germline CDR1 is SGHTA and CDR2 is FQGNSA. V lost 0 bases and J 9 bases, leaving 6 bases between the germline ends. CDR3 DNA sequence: TGTGCCAGCAGCTTAGCCTTCGGTGAGCAGTTCTTC. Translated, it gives CASSLAFGEQFF.

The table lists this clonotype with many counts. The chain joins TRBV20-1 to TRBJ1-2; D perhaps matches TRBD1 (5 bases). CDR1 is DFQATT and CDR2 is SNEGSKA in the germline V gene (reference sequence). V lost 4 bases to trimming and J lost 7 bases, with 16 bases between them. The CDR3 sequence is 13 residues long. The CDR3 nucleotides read TGCAGTGCTATGGGGACGGTCACCGGTGGCTACACCTTC. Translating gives CSAMGTVTGGYTF.